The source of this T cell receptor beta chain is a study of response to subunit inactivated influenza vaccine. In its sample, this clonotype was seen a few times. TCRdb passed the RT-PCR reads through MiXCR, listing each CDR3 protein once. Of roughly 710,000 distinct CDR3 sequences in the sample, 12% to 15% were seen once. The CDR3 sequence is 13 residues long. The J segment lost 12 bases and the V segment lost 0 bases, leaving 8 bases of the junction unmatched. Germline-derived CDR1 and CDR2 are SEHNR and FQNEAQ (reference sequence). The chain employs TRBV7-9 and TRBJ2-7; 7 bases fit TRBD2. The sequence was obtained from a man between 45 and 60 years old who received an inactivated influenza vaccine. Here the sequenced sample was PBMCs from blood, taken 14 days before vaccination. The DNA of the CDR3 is TGTGCCAGCAGCTTAGCGAGCGGGGCATTCTTGTACTTC. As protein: CASSLASGAFLYF.